The sequence of this T cell receptor beta chain was determined in a study of blood T cell repertoires in COVID-19. Study context: T cells, B-cell-depleted T cells, or PBMCs supplied cDNA or gDNA.

Participants had their cohort set by participant-reported clinical history. Donors in Cohort 3 who had recovered were those with two negative PCRs, healthcare professional clearance, or resolution of their symptoms. Only in-frame clones appear in the TCRdb table, and some are missing; sequencing was by immunoSEQ multiplex PCR. The sample lists approximately 450,000 clones; 80% to 90% were seen once. CDR1 and CDR2 (germline): SGHAT, FQNNGV. Trimming took off 1 base at V and 8 bases at J, with 15 bases between the two ends. This CDR3 region has 15 residues. Input material: PBMCs or T cells enriched from blood (not recorded which). The TCR was taken from a man aged 30 to 45 who had recovered from COVID-19. V usage is TRBV11-2 and J usage is TRBJ2-1, with D tentatively TRBD1 (6 bases). The CDR3 loop is CASSLAQGTVDEQFF. As DNA, the CDR3 is TGTGCCAGCAGCTTAGCGCAGGGGACGGTTGATGAGCAGTTCTTC.